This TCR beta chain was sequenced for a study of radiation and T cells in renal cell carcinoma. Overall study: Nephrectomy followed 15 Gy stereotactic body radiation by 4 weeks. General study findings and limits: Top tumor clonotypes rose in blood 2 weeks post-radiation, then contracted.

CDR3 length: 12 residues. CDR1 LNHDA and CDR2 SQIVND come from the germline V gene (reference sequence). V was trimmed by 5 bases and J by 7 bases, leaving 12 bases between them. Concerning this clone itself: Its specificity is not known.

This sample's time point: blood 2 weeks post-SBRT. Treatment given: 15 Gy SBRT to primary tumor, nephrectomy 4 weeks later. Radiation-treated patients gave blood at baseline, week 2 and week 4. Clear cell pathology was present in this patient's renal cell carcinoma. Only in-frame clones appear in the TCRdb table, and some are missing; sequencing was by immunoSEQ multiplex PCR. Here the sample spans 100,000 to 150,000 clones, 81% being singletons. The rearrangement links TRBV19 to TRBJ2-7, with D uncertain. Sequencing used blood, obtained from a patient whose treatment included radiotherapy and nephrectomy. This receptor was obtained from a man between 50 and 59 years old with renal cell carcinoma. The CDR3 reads CASSEGWGEQYF. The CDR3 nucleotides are TGTGCCAGTAGTGAAGGATGGGGAGAGCAGTACTTC.